This T cell receptor (beta chain) was recovered during a study of blood T cell repertoires in COVID-19. Sequencing was performed with immunoSEQ multiplex PCR; in TCRdb, only in-frame clones are kept and a portion is missing. The sample records some 210,000 clones, 89% being singletons. The clonotype originates from a man aged 55 to 69 who had recovered from COVID-19. Specimen: peripheral blood.

The CDR3 region is CASSRGTSGGQETQYF. The CDR3 nucleotides read TGTGCCAGCAGCCGTGGGACTAGCGGGGGACAAGAGACCCAGTACTTC. The genes are TRBV6-4 and TRBJ2-5, with 14 nucleotides matching TRBD2. The CDR3 spans 16 residues. Trimming cost V 6 bases and J 2 bases; bases outside gene matches: 5. Germline CDR1 MRHNA, CDR2 SNTAGT.